The clone carrying this T cell receptor beta chain has ten or more counts. Per the authors' pipeline: From about 20,000 to 690,000 TCRs were found per sample, with a median of 95,638. One entry per CDR3 protein results from TCRdb running MiXCR on the RACE reads. TCRdb's processing, not the study's, gives the V and J calls here. The data hold over 70,000 distinct CDR3 sequences, with 11% observed a single time. The time point: patch test 3, about 24 weeks after DPC sensitization. Sample treatment: therapeutic diphenylcyclopropenone sensitization with weekly scalp DPC. The sample comes from a study of human T cells and chemical hapten exposure. Turning to the study itself: 2% DPC applied to a 2 cm by 2 cm arm area sensitized donors.

The TCR originated in a woman aged 25 to 39 with alopecia areata. Some clones in this sample may be carry-over from other donors' samples. This material consisted of whole blood, taken in connection with sensitization to the hapten diphenylcyclopropenone (DPC).

This chain's CDR3 is CASSLDYRTDTQYF. Written as DNA, the CDR3 is TGTGCCAGCAGCTTAGACTACCGCACAGATACGCAGTATTTT. V gene TRBV7-2 combines with J gene TRBJ2-3; D not certain. Germline values: CDR1 SGHTA, CDR2 FQGNSA. This CDR3 spans 14 amino acids. The V end lost 1 base, the J end lost 1 base, and 6 bases lay between the germline ends.